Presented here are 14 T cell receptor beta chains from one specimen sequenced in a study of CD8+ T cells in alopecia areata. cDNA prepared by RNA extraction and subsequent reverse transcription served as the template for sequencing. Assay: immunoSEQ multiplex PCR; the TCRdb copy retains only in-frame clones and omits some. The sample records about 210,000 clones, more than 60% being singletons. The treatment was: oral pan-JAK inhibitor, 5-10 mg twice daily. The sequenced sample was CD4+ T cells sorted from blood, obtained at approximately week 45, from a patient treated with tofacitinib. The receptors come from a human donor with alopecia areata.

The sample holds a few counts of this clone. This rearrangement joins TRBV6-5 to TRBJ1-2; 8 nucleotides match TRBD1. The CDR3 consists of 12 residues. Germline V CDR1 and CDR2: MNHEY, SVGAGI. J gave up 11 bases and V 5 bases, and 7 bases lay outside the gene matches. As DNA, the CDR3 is TGTGCCAGCAGTCCTGGACAGGGAAGATACACCTTC. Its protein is CASSPGQGRYTF.

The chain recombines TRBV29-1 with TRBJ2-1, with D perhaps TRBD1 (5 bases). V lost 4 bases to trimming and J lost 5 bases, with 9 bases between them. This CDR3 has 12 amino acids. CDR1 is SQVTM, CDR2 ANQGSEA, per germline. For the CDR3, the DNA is TGCAGCGTTGGACAGACCGACAATGAGCAGTTCTTC. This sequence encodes CSVGQTDNEQFF.

CDR3 loop: CASSETGLAPVYGYTF. As DNA, the CDR3 is TGTGCCAGCAGTGAGACAGGCCTTGCCCCCGTCTATGGCTACACCTTC. The V gene is TRBV6-1, the J gene TRBJ1-2, with D tentatively TRBD1 (6 bases). V was cut by 3 bases and J by 4 bases, with 18 bases left in between. Germline assignment: CDR1 MNHNS and CDR2 SASEGT. This CDR3 spans 16 amino acids.

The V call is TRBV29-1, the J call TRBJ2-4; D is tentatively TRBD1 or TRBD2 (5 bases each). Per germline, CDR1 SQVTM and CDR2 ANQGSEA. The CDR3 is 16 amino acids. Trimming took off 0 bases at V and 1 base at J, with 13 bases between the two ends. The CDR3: CSVEDLKGTAKNIQYF. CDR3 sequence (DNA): TGCAGCGTTGAAGATCTTAAGGGGACGGCCAAAAACATTCAGTACTTC.

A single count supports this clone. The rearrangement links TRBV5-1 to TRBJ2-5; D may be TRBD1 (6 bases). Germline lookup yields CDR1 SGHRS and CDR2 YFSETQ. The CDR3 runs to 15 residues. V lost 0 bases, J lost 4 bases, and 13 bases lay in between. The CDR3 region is CASSLEGQNGETQYF. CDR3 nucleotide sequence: TGCGCCAGCAGCTTGGAGGGACAAAATGGAGAGACCCAGTACTTC.

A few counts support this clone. The CDR3 region is CASSPRGGPGEQYF. The CDR3 coding sequence is TGTGCCAGCAGTCCGCGCGGGGGGCCAGGCGAGCAGTACTTC. The chain carries TRBV28 and TRBJ2-7; 8 positions agree with TRBD2. There are 14 residues in the CDR3. V lost 5 bases to trimming and J lost 6 bases; unmatched junction nucleotides: 9. Per the germline V gene, CDR1 is MDHEN and CDR2 is SYDVKM.

The CDR3, as DNA: TGTGCCAGCACCTCGGAGCAGGGAAGCAACAATGGCTACACCTTC. It codes for CASTSEQGSNNGYTF. The rearrangement uses TRBV28 and TRBJ1-2, with D tentatively TRBD1 (5 bases). The V end was cut by 7 bases, the J end by 6 bases, with 21 bases between. The CDR3 consists of 15 residues. CDR1 is MDHEN, CDR2 SYDVKM, per germline.

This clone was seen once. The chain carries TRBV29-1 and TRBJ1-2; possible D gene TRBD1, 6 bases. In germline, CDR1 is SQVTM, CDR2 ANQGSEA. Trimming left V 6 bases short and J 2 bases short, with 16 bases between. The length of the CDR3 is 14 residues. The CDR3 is CSVAAGGWNYGYTF. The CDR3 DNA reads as TGCAGCGTCGCTGCCGGGGGCTGGAACTATGGCTACACCTTC.

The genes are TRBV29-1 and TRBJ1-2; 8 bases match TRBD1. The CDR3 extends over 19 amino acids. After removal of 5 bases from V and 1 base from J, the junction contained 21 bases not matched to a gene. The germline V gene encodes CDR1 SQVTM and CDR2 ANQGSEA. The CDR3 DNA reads TGCAGCGTTCCTACGGAGTTCCGGGGCAGGGGGCAGAGTAACTATGGCTACACCTTC. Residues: CSVPTEFRGRGQSNYGYTF.

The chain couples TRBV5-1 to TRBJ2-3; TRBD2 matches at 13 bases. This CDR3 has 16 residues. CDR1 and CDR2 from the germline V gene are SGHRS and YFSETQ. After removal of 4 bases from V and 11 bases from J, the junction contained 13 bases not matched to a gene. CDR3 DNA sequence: TGCGCCAGCAGCCTGCCGACTAGCGGGGGGCCTTGGGGGCAGTATTTT. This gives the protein CASSLPTSGGPWGQYF.

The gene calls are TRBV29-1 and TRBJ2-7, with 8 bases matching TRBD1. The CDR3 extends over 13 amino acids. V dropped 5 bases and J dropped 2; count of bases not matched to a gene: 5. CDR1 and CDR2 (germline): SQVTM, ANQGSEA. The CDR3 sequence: CSVRTGNPYEQYF. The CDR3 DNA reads TGCAGCGTTAGGACAGGGAACCCCTACGAGCAGTACTTC.

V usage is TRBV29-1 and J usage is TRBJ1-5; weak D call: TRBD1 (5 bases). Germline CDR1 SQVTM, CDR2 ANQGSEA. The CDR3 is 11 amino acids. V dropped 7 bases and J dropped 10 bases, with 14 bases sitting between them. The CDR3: CSAGDFNPQHF. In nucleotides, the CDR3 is TGCAGCGCGGGGGACTTCAATCCCCAGCATTTT.

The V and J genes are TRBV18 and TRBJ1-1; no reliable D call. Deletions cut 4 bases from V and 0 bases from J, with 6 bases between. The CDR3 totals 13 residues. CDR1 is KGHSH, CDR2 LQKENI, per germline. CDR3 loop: CASSLKLNTEAFF. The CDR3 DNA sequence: TGTGCCAGCTCACTTAAATTGAACACTGAAGCTTTCTTT. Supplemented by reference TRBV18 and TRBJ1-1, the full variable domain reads NAGVMQNPRHLVRRRGQEARLRCSPMKGHSHVYWYRQLPEEGLKFMVYLQKENIIDESGMPKERFSAEFPKEGPSILRIQQVVRGDSAAYFCASSLKLNTEAFFGQGTRLTVV.

The CDR3 DNA reads TGTGCCAGCAGCCCACACACGGTCGAGCAGTACTTC. Residues: CASSPHTVEQYF. The chain has TRBV7-2 and TRBJ2-7; D remains unclear. The CDR3 is made up of 12 amino acids. V dropped 5 bases and J dropped 6 bases, with 11 bases sitting between them. CDR1 is SGHTA, CDR2 FQGNSA, per germline.